The clone carrying this T cell receptor beta chain has at least ten counts. Its antigen is not identified. These data originate in a study of glioma-infiltrating T cells. Overall study context: Target coverage was 4.5- to 10-fold for about 940,000 blood T cells.

Using RNA template, CDR3s of TCR alpha and beta were amplified with iRepertoire arm-PCR. A single record per CDR3 protein comes from TCRdb applying MiXCR to the multiplex PCR reads. The sample gives more than 300,000 distinct CDR3 sequences, more than 35% of which show up once; approximately 12% is in the top ten. Study-wide results and limits: Tissue and blood shared very few CDR3 sequences. Signature shared blood CDR3 motifs were enriched in low-divergence and depleted in high-divergence patients. Gliomas, especially low-grade, showed above-expected tissue-blood divergence; non-neoplastic patients showed below.

The CDR3 is 15 amino acids. V gave up 4 bases and J gave up 4 bases; unmatched junction bases: 6. Germline V CDR1 and CDR2: KGHDR, SFDVKD. Sequenced: glioma tissue, nonneoplastic brain tissue, or PBMCs (not recorded which). The chain couples TRBV24-1 to TRBJ2-5, with TRBD2 identical over 9 bases. The receptor's source is a human donor with low-grade glioma or glioblastoma, undergoing nonglioma brain surgery, or in good health (not recorded which). CDR3 DNA: TGTGCCACCAGTGACACCGGGACTAGCCGAGAGACCCAGTACTTC. It specifies CATSDTGTSRETQYF.